Following are 8 T cell receptor beta chains from one sample sequenced in a study of blood T cell repertoires in COVID-19. Clones were sequenced by immunoSEQ multiplex PCR, and TCRdb holds only the in-frame ones, with some missing. The sample has some 380,000 clones; about 90% are singletons. The sample taken for sequencing was PBMCs or T cells enriched from blood (not recorded which). Source of these receptors: a man aged 25 to 40 who had recovered from COVID-19.

The gene calls are TRBV29-1 and TRBJ2-5; 8 bases match TRBD1. The CDR3 is 14 amino acids. CDR1 and CDR2 (germline): SQVTM, ANQGSEA. V gave up 4 bases and J gave up 5 bases; unmatched junction bases: 9. The CDR3 here is CSVADREVSETQYF. For the CDR3, the DNA is TGCAGCGTTGCGGACAGGGAGGTGTCGGAGACCCAGTACTTC.

V usage is TRBV7-7 and J usage is TRBJ2-3; 10 nucleotides line up with TRBD2. Germline V gene sequence: CDR1 SSHAT, CDR2 FNYEAQ (reference sequence). The V segment lost 5 bases and the J segment 1 base; nucleotides outside the gene matches: 3. The CDR3 consists of 15 residues. The CDR3 is CASSPLAGGTDTQYF. CDR3 nucleotide sequence: TGTGCCAGCAGCCCCCTAGCGGGGGGCACAGATACGCAGTATTTT.

This chain uses TRBV30 with TRBJ1-5, with 9 bases that match TRBD1. CDR1 and CDR2 (germline): GTSNPN, SVGIG (reference sequence). Trimming at V came to 1 base and at J to 3 bases, leaving 4 bases not matched to a gene. The CDR3 is made up of 15 amino acids. The CDR3 reads CAWSARDRDNQPQHF. CDR3 DNA sequence: TGTGCCTGGAGTGCCCGGGACAGGGACAATCAGCCCCAGCATTTT. The full variable domain, its missing parts supplied by reference TRBV30 and TRBJ1-5, is SQTIHQWPATLVQPVGSPLSLECTVEGTSNPNLYWYRQAAGRGLQLLFYSVGIGQISSEVPQNLSASRPQDRQFILSSKKLLLSDSGFYLCAWSARDRDNQPQHFGDGTRLSIL.

Worth noting for this clone: Mismatch with germline at one junction end may stem from a read error. The gene calls are TRBV7-7 and TRBJ2-1; weak D call: TRBD1 (6 bases). The CDR3 runs 15 residues. Germline V gene sequence: CDR1 SSHAT, CDR2 FNYEAQ (reference sequence). CDR3 bases: TGTGCTAGCAGCCCGGGGACAACCCGAACCAATGAGCAGTTCTTC. It yields the protein CASSPGTTRTNEQFF. Drawing the rest from reference TRBV7-7 and TRBJ2-1, the complete variable domain is GAGVSQSPRYKVTKRGQDVTLRCDPISSHATLYWYQQALGQGPEFLTYFNYEAQPDKSGLPSDRFSAERPEGSISTLTIQRTEQRDSAMYRCASSPGTTRTNEQFFGPGTRLTVL.

This clone occurred many times. This chain joins TRBV2 and TRBJ1-1; no reliable D call. This CDR3 has 13 amino acids. V gave up 6 bases and J gave up 1 base, with 9 bases separating them. Germline values: CDR1 SNHLY, CDR2 FYNNEI. CDR3 nucleotides: TGTGCCAGCAGCCTTCTAGAGAACACTGAAGCTTTCTTT. Encoded protein: CASSLLENTEAFF.

The chain is built from TRBV19 and TRBJ1-4, with TRBD1 identical over 8 bases. Trimming cost V 10 bases and J 8 bases; bases outside gene matches: 12. CDR3 length: 14 amino acids. Germline V gene lookup returns CDR1 LNHDA and CDR2 SQIVND (reference sequence). The CDR3 DNA sequence: TGTGCCACTCACAACCAGGGGGCAGGGGAAAAACTGTTTTTT. Its translation: CATHNQGAGEKLFF.

This rearrangement joins TRBV6-5 to TRBJ1-2; 9 bases fit TRBD1. CDR3 length: 15 residues. The junction had 8 bases not matched to a gene; V was cut back by 5 bases and J by 4 bases. The germline CDR1 and CDR2 sequences are MNHEY and SVGAGI. This CDR3 reads CASSTHGTGFYGYTF. CDR3 bases: TGTGCCAGCAGTACCCACGGGACAGGGTTCTATGGCTACACCTTC.

The chain uses TRBV6-7 and TRBJ1-1, with 11 bases that match TRBD1. Being an ORF, TRBV6-7 has a function that is uncertain. The CDR3 runs 14 residues. After removal of 8 bases from V and 11 bases from J, the junction contained 13 bases not matched to a gene. CDR3 bases: TGTGCCAGCGGGACAGGGGGATCGGGAGGGTGCGCTTTCTTT. Translating it yields CASGTGGSGGCAFF.